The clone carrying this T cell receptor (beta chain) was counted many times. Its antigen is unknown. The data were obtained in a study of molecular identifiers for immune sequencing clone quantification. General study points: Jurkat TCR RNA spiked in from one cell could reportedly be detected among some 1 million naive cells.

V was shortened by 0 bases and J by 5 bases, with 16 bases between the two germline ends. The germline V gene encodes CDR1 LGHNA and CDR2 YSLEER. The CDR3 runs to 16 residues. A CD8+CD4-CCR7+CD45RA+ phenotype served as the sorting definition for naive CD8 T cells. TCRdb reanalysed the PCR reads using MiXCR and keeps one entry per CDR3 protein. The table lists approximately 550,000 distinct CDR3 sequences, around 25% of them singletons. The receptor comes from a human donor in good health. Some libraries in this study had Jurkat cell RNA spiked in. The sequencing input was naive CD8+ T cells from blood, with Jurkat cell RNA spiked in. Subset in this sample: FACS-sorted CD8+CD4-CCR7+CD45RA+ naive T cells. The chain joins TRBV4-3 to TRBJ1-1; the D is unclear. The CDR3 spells CASSQDLWGGRTEAFF. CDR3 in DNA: TGCGCCAGCAGCCAAGATCTTTGGGGTGGGAGGACTGAAGCTTTCTTT.